These 26 T cell receptor beta chains were sequenced from one sample in a study of CD8+ T cells in alopecia areata. Documented treatment: oral pan-JAK inhibitor, 5-10 mg twice daily. Investigators isolated RNA and reverse transcribed it into cDNA to act as the sequencing template. Method: immunoSEQ multiplex PCR; TCRdb's copy keeps in-frame clones and lacks some. The sample consists of roughly 200,000 clones, 45% to 75% of them appearing once. The sample was CD4+ T cells sorted from blood, taken at week 4, from a patient treated with tofacitinib. Receptors originate from a human donor with alopecia areata.

CDR3 in amino acids: CAWSPPPRTGGVFF. CDR3 bases: TGTGCCTGGAGTCCTCCCCCTCGGACAGGGGGAGTTTTCTTT. The chain uses TRBV30 and TRBJ1-1; the match to TRBD1 covers 10 bases. Germline V gene lookup returns CDR1 GTSNPN and CDR2 SVGIG (reference sequence). The CDR3 consists of 14 residues. V dropped 2 bases and J dropped 13; count of bases not matched to a gene: 13.

The rearrangement uses TRBV6-1 and TRBJ2-6; TRBD1 might be the D (5 bases). Looked up from germline, CDR1 is MNHNS and CDR2 is SASEGT. Trimming took off 10 bases at V and 4 bases at J, with 11 bases between the two ends. The CDR3 covers 13 residues. DNA for the CDR3: TGTGCCACGCAGGGAACCGGGGCCAACGTCCTGACTTTC. Translated: CATQGTGANVLTF.

In this sample, this clone turned up a few times. This CDR3 is CATRGIDSTNEQFF. The DNA of the CDR3 is TGTGCCACCCGAGGAATAGACTCGACCAATGAGCAGTTCTTC. J is TRBJ2-1 and V is TRBV10-3; no reliable D call. This CDR3 has 14 amino acids. Trimming shortened V by 10 bases and J by 6 bases, and 19 bases separated the two germline ends. Germline V gives CDR1 ENHRY, CDR2 SYGVKD.

This rearrangement joins TRBV5-1 to TRBJ1-5; TRBD1 aligns across 7 bases. V lost 0 bases to trimming and J lost 5 bases; unmatched junction nucleotides: 2. The CDR3 spans 14 residues. Germline CDR1 reads SGHRS; CDR2 reads YFSETQ. The CDR3 region is CASSLGDSYQPQHF. Written as DNA, the CDR3 is TGCGCCAGCAGCTTGGGGGACAGTTATCAGCCCCAGCATTTT.

The chain joins TRBV4-2 to TRBJ1-1; 9 bases fit TRBD1. Germline V lookup: CDR1 LGHNA, CDR2 YNFKEQ. With V trimmed by 2 bases and J by 8 bases, 3 bases remained unmatched. The CDR3 length is 13 residues. The CDR3 DNA follows: TGTGCCAGCAGCCAACTACAGGGGGCAGAAGCTTTCTTT. Translating it yields CASSQLQGAEAFF.

Concerning this clone: Other nucleotide sequences in the sample specify the same CDR3. The chain has TRBV18 and TRBJ1-5; no clear D gene. V shed 3 bases and J shed 1 base, with 4 bases lying between them. The germline V gene encodes CDR1 KGHSH and CDR2 LQKENI. This CDR3 region has 13 residues. CDR3 in amino acids: CASSPDSNQPQHF. DNA of the CDR3: TGTGCCAGCTCACCTGACAGCAATCAGCCCCAGCATTTT.

The J gene is TRBJ1-1, the V gene TRBV29-1, with D unresolved. CDR3 length equals 10 residues. The V and J ends lost 2 bases and 8 bases respectively, with 6 bases between them. Germline CDR1 is SQVTM and CDR2 is ANQGSEA. The CDR3 protein is CSVEIEEAFF. The CDR3, as DNA: TGCAGCGTTGAAATCGAAGAAGCTTTCTTT. Full variable domain (outside the CDR3, taken from reference TRBV29-1 and TRBJ1-1): SAVISQKPSRDICQRGTSLTIQCQVDSQVTMMFWYRQQPGQSLTLIATANQGSEATYESGFVIDKFPISRPNLTFSTLTVSNMSPEDSSIYLCSVEIEEAFFGQGTRLTVV.

This rearrangement joins TRBV5-6 to TRBJ2-1; 7 bases map to TRBD1. Germline V gives CDR1 SGHDT, CDR2 YYEEEE. This CDR3 has 16 amino acids. The trim removed 3 bases at V and 5 bases at J, leaving 11 bases unmatched. CDR3 residues: CASSWARDRRHNEQFF. The CDR3, as DNA: TGTGCCAGCAGCTGGGCTAGGGACAGAAGACACAATGAGCAGTTCTTC.

V gene TRBV6-5 combines with J gene TRBJ2-7; a possible D gene is TRBD2 (6 bases). Germline V gene data show CDR1 as MNHEY and CDR2 as SVGAGI. The CDR3 is made up of 11 amino acids. With 8 bases removed from V and 6 bases from J, the gap between germline ends came to 11 bases. CDR3 coding DNA: TGTGCCAGCCGGGAGCGAAGCGAGCAGTACTTC. Protein sequence: CASRERSEQYF.

The chain uses TRBV4-1 and TRBJ2-6; 7 bases are shared with TRBD1. V lost 1 base to trimming and J lost 0 bases; unmatched junction nucleotides: 6. Germline V gene lookup returns CDR1 MGHRA and CDR2 YSYEKL. CDR3 size: 18 residues. CDR3 coding DNA: TGCGCCAGCAGCCAAGCGGGACAGCCATTCTCTGGGGCCAACGTCCTGACTTTC. This encodes CASSQAGQPFSGANVLTF.

V gene TRBV6-5 combines with J gene TRBJ2-5; 7 nucleotides align to TRBD1. This CDR3 has 15 residues. The germline CDR1 and CDR2 sequences are MNHEY and SVGAGI. The junction had 7 bases not matched to a gene; V was cut back by 2 bases and J by 4 bases. CDR3: CASSYRGLWAETQYF. CDR3 nucleotides: TGTGCCAGCAGTTACAGGGGGCTCTGGGCAGAGACCCAGTACTTC.

The CDR3 here is CASSFSGASYEQYF. The CDR3 region has the DNA TGTGCCAGCAGCTTTAGCGGGGCCTCCTACGAGCAGTACTTC. This rearrangement joins TRBV5-4 to TRBJ2-7; 8 bases agree with TRBD2. With V trimmed by 2 bases and J by 0 bases, 1 base remained unmatched. The CDR3 sequence is 14 residues long. The germline V gene encodes CDR1 SGHNT and CDR2 YYREEE (reference sequence).

This clone was seen only a few times. The chain uses TRBV29-1 and TRBJ2-3, with D perhaps TRBD2 (6 bases). CDR1 and CDR2 (germline): SQVTM, ANQGSEA. Trimming took 2 bases from V and 5 from J, leaving 8 bases between them. The CDR3 has 12 residues. CDR3 in DNA: TGCAGCGTTGAATTGGGGGGAGATACGCAGTATTTT. Residues: CSVELGGDTQYF.

This clone was counted at least ten times. J is TRBJ2-7 and V is TRBV11-2; 13 bases line up with TRBD2. CDR1 and CDR2 (germline): SGHAT, FQNNGV. After removal of 4 bases from V and 7 bases from J, the junction contained 7 bases not matched to a gene. There are 15 residues in the CDR3. The CDR3 DNA reads TGTGCCAGCAGCTCTACGGGACTAGCGGGGCAAGAGCAGTACTTC. Translated: CASSSTGLAGQEQYF. The full variable domain, in which reference TRBV11-2 and TRBJ2-7 provide the parts outside the CDR3, is EAGVAQSPRYKIIEKRQSVAFWCNPISGHATLYWYQQILGQGPKLLIQFQNNGVVDDSQLPKDRFSAERLKGVDSTLKIQPAKLEDSAVYLCASSSTGLAGQEQYFGPGTRLTVT.

This clone has only a few counts. The chain is built from TRBV4-2 and TRBJ1-5, with TRBD1 matching over 8 bases. This CDR3 is built from 17 residues. V gave up 0 bases and J gave up 7 bases; unmatched junction bases: 11. Germline CDR1 reads LGHNA; CDR2 reads YNFKEQ. Here the CDR3 DNA reads TGTGCCAGCAGCCAAGAGAGGGGCGGACAGGGAGGACAGCCCCAGCATTTT. Translating gives CASSQERGGQGGQPQHF.

This clone was counted only a few times. The genes are TRBV11-1 and TRBJ2-1; a possible D gene is TRBD1 (5 bases). The CDR3 runs to 15 residues. CDR1 SGHAT and CDR2 FQDESV come from the germline V gene (reference sequence). The V and J ends lost 5 bases and 10 bases respectively, with 21 bases between them. The CDR3 DNA reads TGTGCCAGCAGCCTTTACCGGGCCGGATGGGGCGAGCAGTTCTTC. This translates into CASSLYRAGWGEQFF.

The genes are TRBV30 and TRBJ2-7; possibly TRBD2 for D (5 bases). CDR3 length equals 13 residues. Germline V lookup: CDR1 GTSNPN, CDR2 SVGIG (reference sequence). Trimming removed 1 base from V and 3 bases from J, with 10 bases in between. The CDR3 spells CAWSGGHYYEQYF. CDR3 DNA: TGTGCCTGGAGTGGAGGGCACTACTACGAGCAGTACTTC.

V and J are TRBV7-6 and TRBJ1-6; 8 bases map to TRBD1. With V trimmed by 1 base and J by 9 bases, 5 bases remained unmatched. Germline CDR1 and CDR2: SGHVS and FNYEAQ. This CDR3 is built from 15 residues. CDR3 bases: TGTGCCAGCAGCTTAGACGACAGGGGAGGTTCACCCCTCCACTTT. Encoded protein: CASSLDDRGGSPLHF. Combining the CDR3 with reference TRBV7-6 and TRBJ1-6 gives the whole variable domain GAGVSQSPRYKVTKRGQDVALRCDPISGHVSLYWYRQALGQGPEFLTYFNYEAQQDKSGLPNDRFSAERPEGSISTLTIQRTEQRDSAMYRCASSLDDRGGSPLHFGNGTRLTVT.

This clone was observed a few times. The chain uses TRBV29-1 and TRBJ2-3; 7 nucleotides agree with TRBD2. This CDR3 is built from 15 residues. Germline CDR1 reads SQVTM; CDR2 reads ANQGSEA. J gave up 3 bases and V 3 bases, and 9 bases lay outside the gene matches. The DNA of the CDR3 is TGCAGCGTTGACATATGGGCGGGGGTTACAGATACGCAGTATTTT. Translating gives CSVDIWAGVTDTQYF.

This chain links TRBV30 with TRBJ2-1; TRBD1 matches at 7 bases. The trim removed 2 bases at V and 3 bases at J, leaving 4 bases unmatched. Per the germline V gene, CDR1 is GTSNPN and CDR2 is SVGIG (reference sequence). This CDR3 comprises 14 residues. The CDR3 DNA follows: TGTGCCTGGAGTAAGGGGGCGATCTACAATGAGCAGTTCTTC. Amino acid sequence: CAWSKGAIYNEQFF.

This clone has a handful of counts. This rearrangement joins TRBV30 to TRBJ2-5; 9 bases align to TRBD2. Germline CDR1 is GTSNPN and CDR2 is SVGIG (reference sequence). This CDR3 has 15 amino acids. Trimming at V came to 2 bases and at J to 4 bases, leaving 8 bases not matched to a gene. The CDR3 coding sequence is TGTGCCTGGAGTTCTAAGCGGGGGGCGGGAGAGACCCAGTACTTC. Protein sequence: CAWSSKRGAGETQYF.

The V and J genes are TRBV6-1 and TRBJ1-2, with a possible D match to TRBD1 (6 bases). Germline CDR1 reads MNHNS; CDR2 reads SASEGT. There are 12 residues in the CDR3. The germline V and J ends were trimmed by 7 bases and 4 bases, with 10 bases remaining between them. CDR3: CASIRTAYGYTF. The CDR3 DNA is TGTGCCAGCATTAGGACAGCCTATGGCTACACCTTC.

CDR3 sequence: CSVTGTVSYEQYF. Here the CDR3 DNA reads TGCAGCGTTACCGGGACAGTCTCCTACGAGCAGTACTTC. The V gene is TRBV29-1, the J gene TRBJ2-7; 7 bases agree with TRBD1. This CDR3 has 13 amino acids. The trim removed 5 bases at V and 0 bases at J, leaving 4 bases unmatched. Germline CDR1 reads SQVTM; CDR2 reads ANQGSEA.

This clone was picked up many times. The chain carries TRBV25-1 and TRBJ2-2; D ambiguous. The CDR3 is 14 residues long. V lost 6 bases, J lost 0 bases, and 8 bases lay in between. The V gene's germline CDR1 is MGHDK and CDR2 SYGVNS. CDR3 region: CASSSHANTGELFF. The CDR3 DNA sequence: TGTGCCAGCAGCAGCCACGCGAACACCGGGGAGCTGTTTTTT.

A few counts support this clone. The chain uses TRBV7-2 and TRBJ2-2; tentative D call: TRBD1 (6 bases). The CDR3 is made up of 14 amino acids. The germline V gene has CDR1 SGHTA and CDR2 FQGNSA. Trimming shortened V by 6 bases and J by 1 base, and 9 bases separated the two germline ends. The CDR3 nucleotides read TGTGCCAGCAGGCCGGGACAGAACACCGGGGAGCTGTTTTTT. Translated: CASRPGQNTGELFF.

The J gene is TRBJ2-7, the V gene TRBV7-6, with 7 bases fitting TRBD1. This CDR3 has 14 residues. Germline CDR1 SGHVS, CDR2 FNYEAQ. The V gene end was trimmed by 4 bases and the J gene end by 0 bases; junction bases not matched to a gene: 3. DNA of the CDR3: TGTGCCAGCAGCTCCCGACAGGGCTCCTACGAGCAGTACTTC. It yields the protein CASSSRQGSYEQYF.